Listed below are T cell receptor beta chains from one sample, sequenced in a study of T cell responses to AZD1222 COVID-19 vaccine. TCRdb keeps only in-frame clones here, not all; method: immunoSEQ multiplex PCR. The data contain over 150,000 clones, 90% to 95% of them singletons. This material consisted of peripheral blood, taken 28 days after the second dose of the MenACWY control vaccine. The receptors come from an adult who received the MenACWY meningococcal vaccine as a control. Both conserved end residues are part of each CDR3. A D gene is named only where the DNA matches it firmly. The size entry is marked missing in some rows and otherwise reads once, few, many or a size class.

-	TRBV7-8	TRBJ2-2	-	TGTGCCAGCAGCTCCATGGGGGGACCGAACACCGGGGAGCTGTTTTTT	CASSSMGGPNTGELFF
TRBD2	TRBV29-1	TRBJ2-1	-	TGCAGCGCCGGGGGGACCTACAATGAGCAGTTCTTC	CSAGGTYNEQFF
TRBD1	TRBV5-4	TRBJ1-2	-	TGTGCCAGCAGCTGGGGGGACAGGCGGCTTGGCTACACCTTC	CASSWGDRRLGYTF
-	TRBV5-1	TRBJ2-3	-	TGCGCCAGCAGCTTGGTTCCGTCCCCAAGCACAGATACGCAGTATTTT	CASSLVPSPSTDTQYF
-	TRBV19	TRBJ1-2	-	TGTGCCAGTAGATTTGGGGATGGCTACACCTTC	CASRFGDGYTF
TRBD1	TRBV5-1	TRBJ2-4	-	TGCGCCAGCAGCGAGGGACAGGGAACAAACATTCAGTACTTC	CASSEGQGTNIQYF
-	TRBV10-1	TRBJ1-1	-	TGCGCCAGCAGTGAAGACGCGGTAAGGGGCACTGAAGCTTTCTTT	CASSEDAVRGTEAFF
-	TRBV7-8	TRBJ1-4	-	TGTGCCAGCAGCTTAGCGGGGGCAACAACTAATGAAAAACTGTTTTTT	CASSLAGATTNEKLFF
-	TRBV18	TRBJ1-1	-	TGTGCCAGCTCACTCCGCCTGGAACAAGCTTTCTTT	CASSLRLEQAFF
TRBD1	TRBV28	TRBJ1-1	once	TGTGCCAGCAGTCAGGGACAGGGTCGAGCTTTCTTT	CASSQGQGRAFF
TRBD1	TRBV11-1	TRBJ2-2	-	TGTGCCAGCAGTTCCTACAGGGGGCTCAAGCTGTTTTTT	CASSSYRGLKLFF
-	TRBV14	TRBJ2-7	-	TGTGCCAGCAGCCAATCCCGGGGCGAGCAGTACTTC	CASSQSRGEQYF
TRBD1	TRBV10-3	TRBJ1-1	-	TGTGCCATCAGTCCCGGGACAGGGTCAGGGACTGAAGCTTTCTTT	CAISPGTGSGTEAFF
TRBD2	TRBV7-9	TRBJ2-5	-	TGTGCCAGCAGCTTCCAACTAGCGGGGGCGGAGACCCAGTACTTC	CASSFQLAGAETQYF
-	TRBV7-9	TRBJ1-4	-	TGTGCCAGCAACTCAGGCAGGGGCGAAACTAATGAAAAACTGTTTTTT	CASNSGRGETNEKLFF
TRBD1	TRBV13	TRBJ2-7	-	TGTGCCAGCAGAAGGATTTGGGACAGAGCCTACGAGCAGTACTTC	CASRRIWDRAYEQYF
-	TRBV19	TRBJ1-2	-	TGTGCCAGTAGCCCAATGGGCGAGATTGGCTACACCTTC	CASSPMGEIGYTF
-	TRBV24-1	TRBJ1-5	-	TGTGCCACGCAATATAGTAGCAATCAGCCCCAGCATTTT	CATQYSSNQPQHF
-	TRBV5-6	TRBJ2-5	-	TGTGCCAGCAGCATATGGGACCAAGAGACCCAGTACTTC	CASSIWDQETQYF
TRBD1	TRBV10-3	TRBJ1-6	-	TGTGCCATCAGTGAGTCTCCCGGGACAGGGGCACCCCTCCACTTT	CAISESPGTGAPLHF
-	TRBV3-1/TRBV3-2	TRBJ1-6	-	TGTGCCAGCAGCTCAGGGAATTCACCCCTCCACTTT	CASSSGNSPLHF
-	TRBV7-9	TRBJ2-7	few	TGTGCCACAAGTGAAAGGAGCGAGCAGTACTTC	CATSERSEQYF
TRBD2	TRBV2	TRBJ2-7	-	TGTGCCAGCGTCGTTCTAGCGGGGGGCCCCTACGAGCAGTACTTC	CASVVLAGGPYEQYF
TRBD2	TRBV27	TRBJ2-1	-	TGTGCCAGCAGTGTATACGGGGGGGTAGAGCAGTTCTTC	CASSVYGGVEQFF
-	TRBV18	TRBJ1-4	-	TGTGCCAGCTCACCCCTCCTTGATGAAAAACTGTTTTTT	CASSPLLDEKLFF
-	TRBV18	TRBJ1-3	-	TGTGCCAGCTCACAGGGGACCTATGGAAACACCATATATTTT	CASSQGTYGNTIYF
-	TRBV5-1	TRBJ1-5	-	TGCGCCAGCAGCTTGGGACCCGAGCAGCCCCAGCATTTT	CASSLGPEQPQHF
-	TRBV6-5	TRBJ2-7	-	TGTGCCAGCAGGCAAGGTTCAGGGGTCTACGAGCAGTACTTC	CASRQGSGVYEQYF
-	TRBV5-3	TRBJ1-1	-	TGTGCCAGAAGCCCGGGGCGCTCTATCGGGGCTTTCTTT	CARSPGRSIGAFF
-	TRBV3-1/TRBV3-2	TRBJ1-2	-	TGTGCCAGCAGCCAAAGGGGGGCGGCCTATGGCTACACCTTC	CASSQRGAAYGYTF
-	TRBV29-1	TRBJ1-2	few	TGCAGCGTTGAGGGGTTTAGGAACTATGGCTACACCTTC	CSVEGFRNYGYTF
-	TRBV7-2	TRBJ1-2	-	TGTGCCAGCAGCTCTGACAGGACACGAGGCTACACCTTC	CASSSDRTRGYTF
-	TRBV27	TRBJ2-2	-	TGTGCCAGCAGTTTAGAGGCTAGACCGACCGGGGAGCTGTTTTTT	CASSLEARPTGELFF
-	TRBV2	TRBJ2-2	-	TGTGCCAGCGACGGCCAGAACACCGGGGAGCTGTTTTTT	CASDGQNTGELFF
-	TRBV27	TRBJ1-2	-	TGTGCCAGCAGTTTTTTAGGCGGGGCAGGCTATGGCTACACCTTC	CASSFLGGAGYGYTF
-	TRBV7-9	TRBJ1-1	-	TGTGCCTCCCAGCGGGGCGCGAACACTGAAGCTTTCTTT	CASQRGANTEAFF
-	TRBV30	TRBJ1-1	-	TGTGCCAGCGACCGGGACACTGACACTGAAGCTTTCTTT	CASDRDTDTEAFF
TRBD2	TRBV7-2	TRBJ2-5	-	TGTGCCAGCAGCAGAGCGGGGGGCAAAGAGACCCAGTACTTC	CASSRAGGKETQYF
TRBD2	TRBV9	TRBJ2-3	-	TGTGCCAGCAGCATTCGGACTAGCGGGAGTACAGATACGCAGTATTTT	CASSIRTSGSTDTQYF
TRBD2	TRBV3-1/TRBV3-2	TRBJ2-5	-	TGTGCCAGCAGCCATAGCGGGGGGGGAGAGACCCAGTACTTC	CASSHSGGGETQYF
-	TRBV7-2	TRBJ2-2	once	TGTGCCAGCAGCTTAGCGATGGCGGGGCCGGCCGGTTCCGGGGAGCTGTTTTTT	CASSLAMAGPAGSGELFF
-	TRBV5-1	TRBJ1-6	-	TGCGCCAGCAGCTTGGTGTCGGGCGTAGGTTCACCCCTCCACTTT	CASSLVSGVGSPLHF
-	TRBV5-1	TRBJ1-1	-	TGCGCCAGCAGTACTCAGACGAACACTGAAGCTTTCTTT	CASSTQTNTEAFF
-	TRBV7-2	TRBJ1-4	-	TGTGCCAGCAGCTTCTACACGAATGAAAAACTGTTTTTT	CASSFYTNEKLFF